The next 20 T cell receptor beta chains were all read from a single sample in a study of T cell responses to AZD1222 COVID-19 vaccine. Here immunoSEQ multiplex PCR was the method, and the copy in TCRdb shows in-frame clones only, minus some. The sample records some 100,000 clones, 85% to 90% being singletons. Sequenced here: peripheral blood, sampled on day 0 of AZD1222 vaccination. Receptors originate from an adult in good health.

Only a few counts were recorded for this clone. The chain has TRBV7-2 and TRBJ1-1; TRBD1 aligns across 7 bases. CDR1 SGHTA and CDR2 FQGNSA come from the germline V gene. The J segment lost 1 base and the V segment lost 5 bases, leaving 7 bases of the junction unmatched. This CDR3 comprises 15 residues. CDR3 in DNA: TGTGCCAGCAGCACTACGACAGGGACGAACACTGAAGCTTTCTTT. It yields the protein CASSTTTGTNTEAFF.

This chain uses TRBV7-6 with TRBJ1-4, with D tentatively TRBD1 (5 bases). This CDR3 has 14 amino acids. Germline loops: CDR1 SGHVS, CDR2 FNYEAQ. Deletions cut 3 bases from V and 0 bases from J, with 5 bases between. CDR3 in amino acids: CASSFRATNEKLFF. CDR3 DNA: TGTGCCAGCAGCTTCAGGGCAACTAATGAAAAACTGTTTTTT. The whole variable domain, remainder taken from reference TRBV7-6 and TRBJ1-4, is GAGVSQSPRYKVTKRGQDVALRCDPISGHVSLYWYRQALGQGPEFLTYFNYEAQQDKSGLPNDRFSAERPEGSISTLTIQRTEQRDSAMYRCASSFRATNEKLFFGSGTQLSVL.

V is TRBV6-4 and J is TRBJ1-2, with TRBD1 identical over 7 bases. V shed 4 bases, J shed 7 bases, and the junction held 9 bases outside the gene matches. CDR3 length equals 14 residues. Germline loops: CDR1 MRHNA, CDR2 SNTAGT. This CDR3 is CASSVDRHGGGYTF. The DNA for the CDR3 is TGTGCCAGCAGTGTGGACAGGCACGGAGGTGGCTACACCTTC.

The chain carries TRBV11-3 and TRBJ2-3; the D is unclear. CDR3 length equals 14 residues. Trimming left V 0 bases short and J 0 bases short, with 4 bases between. Looked up from germline, CDR1 is SGHNT and CDR2 is YENEEA. CDR3 in amino acids: CASSLDGSTDTQYF. CDR3 bases: TGTGCCAGCAGCTTAGACGGCAGCACAGATACGCAGTATTTT. Based on the CDR3 plus reference TRBV11-3 and TRBJ2-3, the full variable domain is EAGVVQSPRYKIIEKKQPVAFWCNPISGHNTLYWYLQNLGQGPELLIRYENEEAVDDSQLPKDRFSAERLKGVDSTLKIQPAELGDSAVYLCASSLDGSTDTQYFGPGTRLTVL.

The V call is TRBV7-9, the J call TRBJ2-7; possible D gene TRBD1, 6 bases. V was clipped by 3 bases and J by 2 bases, with 11 bases between them. The V gene's germline CDR1 is SEHNR and CDR2 FQNEAQ (reference sequence). CDR3 length: 14 residues. This chain's CDR3 is CASSFGTTTYEQYF. The DNA of the CDR3 is TGTGCCAGCAGCTTCGGGACAACCACCTACGAGCAGTACTTC.

The rearrangement joins TRBV7-9 to TRBJ1-3; possible D gene TRBD1, 6 bases. The CDR3 has 16 residues. The V gene lost 4 bases and the J gene lost 0 bases, with 13 bases spanning the gap. Germline V gives CDR1 SEHNR, CDR2 FQNEAQ (reference sequence). CDR3 in amino acids: CASSYPGQSSGNTIYF. The CDR3 DNA is TGTGCCAGCAGCTACCCAGGACAGTCCTCTGGAAACACCATATATTTT. The variable domain in full, with the rest retrieved from reference TRBV7-9 and TRBJ1-3, is DTGVSQNPRHKITKRGQNVTFRCDPISEHNRLYWYRQTLGQGPEFLTYFQNEAQLEKSRLLSDRFSAERPKGSFSTLEIQRTEQGDSAMYLCASSYPGQSSGNTIYFGEGSWLTVV.

The V call is TRBV9, the J call TRBJ2-4; tentatively, D is TRBD1 (5 bases). Germline values: CDR1 SGDLS, CDR2 YYNGEE. The CDR3 has 13 amino acids. The V and J ends lost 2 bases and 9 bases respectively, with 12 bases between them. CDR3 sequence reads: CASSVVAQGIQYF. In DNA form, the CDR3 reads TGTGCCAGCAGCGTCGTGGCTCAGGGCATTCAGTACTTC.

The gene calls are TRBV12-1 and TRBJ1-1; the D call of TRBD1 is as the table states it, not checked on the DNA. TRBV12-1 is described as a pseudogene. The CDR3 sequence is 14 residues long. This CDR3 reads CASSQPGTGVTAFF. The CDR3 coding sequence is TGTGCCAGCAGCCAGCCCGGGACAGGGGTTACAGCTTTCTTT.

This chain uses TRBV28 with TRBJ1-5; 7 bases are shared with TRBD1. The length of the CDR3 is 20 residues. Germline assignment: CDR1 MDHEN and CDR2 SYDVKM. V lost 5 bases, J lost 0 bases, and 19 bases stayed unmatched. In DNA, the CDR3 is TGTGCCAGCAGTGCAAACCGGGACAGATCTCTCTCCTATAGCAATCAGCCCCAGCATTTT. Residues: CASSANRDRSLSYSNQPQHF.

The table lists this clone with a few counts. The chain links TRBV29-1 to TRBJ2-7, with TRBD1 matching over 7 bases. V lost 4 bases to trimming and J lost 3 bases; unmatched junction nucleotides: 6. CDR1 SQVTM and CDR2 ANQGSEA come from the germline V gene. The CDR3 totals 13 residues. CDR3 in amino acids: CSVGRDRFYEQYF. The CDR3 DNA reads as TGCAGCGTTGGCCGGGACAGATTCTACGAGCAGTACTTC.

V is TRBV30 and J is TRBJ2-1; weak D call: TRBD2 (6 bases). Germline lookup yields CDR1 GTSNPN and CDR2 SVGIG (reference sequence). This CDR3 comprises 14 residues. The V and J ends lost 0 bases and 0 bases respectively, with 6 bases between them. The CDR3 nucleotides are TGTGCCTGGAGTGTCGGGAGCTCCTACAATGAGCAGTTCTTC. Protein sequence: CAWSVGSSYNEQFF.

This clone was seen just once. The chain couples TRBV5-5 to TRBJ2-1, with TRBD2 matching over 10 bases. Germline V CDR1 and CDR2: SGHKS, YYEKEE (reference sequence). V dropped 4 bases and J dropped 3; count of bases not matched to a gene: 4. The CDR3 runs 15 residues. Here the CDR3 reads CASSTGLAVYNEQFF. The CDR3 nucleotides read TGTGCCAGCAGCACCGGACTAGCGGTCTACAATGAGCAGTTCTTC.

This clone was recorded only once. The DNA for the CDR3 is TGTGCCAGCAGCCAATCCCGGGACAGGGGGAATCAGCCCCAGCATTTT. This translates into CASSQSRDRGNQPQHF. The chain has TRBV4-2 and TRBJ1-5, with 11 positions matching TRBD1. The V gene end was trimmed by 2 bases and the J gene end by 4 bases; junction bases not matched to a gene: 4. The CDR3 runs 16 residues. CDR1 LGHNA and CDR2 YNFKEQ come from the germline V gene.

This clone was detected only once. V is TRBV11-3 and J is TRBJ2-2, with D possibly TRBD1 on 5 matching bases. V was trimmed by 5 bases and J by 1 base, leaving 17 bases between them. Germline lookup yields CDR1 SGHNT and CDR2 YENEEA. The CDR3 extends over 17 amino acids. This chain's CDR3 is CASSRYETDLNTGELFF. In nucleotides, the CDR3 is TGTGCCAGCAGCCGTTATGAGACAGATCTGAACACCGGGGAGCTGTTTTTT.

This chain joins TRBV10-3 and TRBJ1-3; no firm D call. The CDR3 has 14 residues. Germline CDR1 ENHRY, CDR2 SYGVKD. Between the trimmed V and J ends, which lost 3 bases and 1 base, there was a span of 7 bases. The CDR3 region is CAISEVTSGNTIYF. The CDR3 bases are TGTGCCATCAGTGAAGTAACATCTGGAAACACCATATATTTT.

The chain employs TRBV13 and TRBJ1-1; possible D gene TRBD1, 5 bases. Germline V gene lookup returns CDR1 PRHDT and CDR2 FYEKMQ (reference sequence). With 1 base removed from V and 2 bases from J, the gap between germline ends came to 11 bases. CDR3 length: 15 residues. The CDR3 sequence is CASSLAGAINTEAFF. In nucleotides, the CDR3 is TGTGCCAGCAGCTTAGCTGGGGCCATTAACACTGAAGCTTTCTTT.

The V and J genes are TRBV5-4 and TRBJ1-1, with a tentative D call TRBD1 (6 bases). This CDR3 spans 16 amino acids. The V end lost 1 base, the J end lost 1 base, and 14 bases lay between the germline ends. Germline assignment: CDR1 SGHNT and CDR2 YYREEE (reference sequence). The CDR3 nucleotides read TGTGCCAGCAGCTTGAGGGGGGGACTGGCGAACACTGAAGCTTTCTTT. It is translated as CASSLRGGLANTEAFF. Using reference TRBV5-4 and TRBJ1-1 for the parts outside the CDR3, the full variable domain is ETGVTQSPTHLIKTRGQQVTLRCSSQSGHNTVSWYQQALGQGPQFIFQYYREEENGRGNFPPRFSGLQFPNYSSELNVNALELDDSALYLCASSLRGGLANTEAFFGQGTRLTVV.

The gene calls are TRBV7-2 and TRBJ1-6; no definite D call. CDR1 is SGHTA, CDR2 FQGNSA, per germline. V gave up 3 bases and J gave up 4 bases, with 10 bases separating them. The CDR3 has 15 amino acids. The DNA of the CDR3 is TGTGCCAGCAGCTTTAACACACCTTATAATTCACCCCTCCACTTT. This encodes CASSFNTPYNSPLHF.

The chain combines TRBV9 with TRBJ2-2; 7 bases line up with TRBD1. The CDR3 is made up of 16 amino acids. Per germline, CDR1 SGDLS and CDR2 YYNGEE. V lost 4 bases, J lost 6 bases, and 12 bases stayed unmatched. The CDR3 loop is CASSHGPPTGAGELFF. The CDR3 region has the DNA TGTGCCAGCAGCCACGGTCCCCCTACAGGGGCCGGGGAGCTGTTTTTT.

This clone has only a few counts. The chain uses TRBV7-8 and TRBJ1-1; D gene unclear. CDR1 is SGHVS and CDR2 is FQNEAQ in the germline V gene. V lost 0 bases and J lost 5, with 4 bases in between. The CDR3 loop spans 12 amino acids. The CDR3: CASSLAITEAFF. The DNA of the CDR3 is TGTGCCAGCAGCTTAGCTATAACTGAAGCTTTCTTT.